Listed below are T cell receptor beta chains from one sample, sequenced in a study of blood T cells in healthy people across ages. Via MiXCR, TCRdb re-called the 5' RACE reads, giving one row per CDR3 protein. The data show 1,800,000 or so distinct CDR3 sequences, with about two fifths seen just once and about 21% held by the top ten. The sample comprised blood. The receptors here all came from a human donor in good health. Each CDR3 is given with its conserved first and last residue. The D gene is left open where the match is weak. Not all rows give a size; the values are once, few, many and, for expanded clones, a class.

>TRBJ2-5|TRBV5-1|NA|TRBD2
TGCGCCAGCAAGACTAGCGGGGCTTTGGGAGAGACCCAGTACTTC
CASKTSGALGETQYF
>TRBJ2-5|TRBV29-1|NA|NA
TGCAACGGTGGGGAGGTCGGAGAGACCCAGTACTTC
CNGGEVGETQYF
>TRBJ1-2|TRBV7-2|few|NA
TGTGCCAGCAGCCAGGCTCGAGAGTTTAACTATGGCTACACCTTC
CASSQAREFNYGYTF
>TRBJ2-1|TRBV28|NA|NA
TGTGCCAGCAGTTTCTCGGCCCCCCTCTCCTACAATGAGCAGTTCTTC
CASSFSAPLSYNEQFF
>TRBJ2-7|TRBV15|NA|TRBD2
TGTGCCACCAGCAGCATTAGCGGGGGACCCTACGAGCAGTACTTC
CATSSISGGPYEQYF
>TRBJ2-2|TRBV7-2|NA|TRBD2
TGTGCCAGCAGCACTCGTCGGGGGGGAGTTAACACCGGGGAGCTGTTTTTT
CASSTRRGGVNTGELFF
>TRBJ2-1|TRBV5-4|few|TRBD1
TGTGCCAGCAGCCCTCCCCCGGGACAGGGGCCCAATGAGCAGTTCTTC
CASSPPPGQGPNEQFF
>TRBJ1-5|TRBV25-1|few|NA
TGTGCCAGCAGTGATCTAGACTCTGAGCCCCAGCATTTT
CASSDLDSEPQHF
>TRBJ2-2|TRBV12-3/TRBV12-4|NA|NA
TGTGCCAGCGGAGGGGGTTGGGACACCGGGGAGCTGTTTTTT
CASGGGWDTGELFF
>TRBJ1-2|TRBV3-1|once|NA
TGTGCCAGCAGCCAAGATCGCGGAACTTCTTGGGGTGGCTACACCTTC
CASSQDRGTSWGGYTF
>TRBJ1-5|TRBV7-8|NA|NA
TGTGCCAGCAGCTTGGAAGGGTGGGGCGGGCGGCAGCCCCAGCATTTT
CASSLEGWGGRQPQHF
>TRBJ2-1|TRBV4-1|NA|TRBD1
TGCGCCAGCAGTGAAGCGACAGGGGTGACGCAGTTCTTC
CASSEATGVTQFF
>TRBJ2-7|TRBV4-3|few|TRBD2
TGCGCCAGCAGCCAAGATGGGACTAGGGACGAGCAGTACTTC
CASSQDGTRDEQYF
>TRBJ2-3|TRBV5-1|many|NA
TGCGCCGGCCGTCAGGGGCCTAGCACAGATACGCAGTATTTT
CAGRQGPSTDTQYF
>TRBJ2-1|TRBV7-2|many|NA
TGTGCCAGCAGCTTCACAGCGAGCTCCTACAATGAGCAGTTCTTC
CASSFTASSYNEQFF